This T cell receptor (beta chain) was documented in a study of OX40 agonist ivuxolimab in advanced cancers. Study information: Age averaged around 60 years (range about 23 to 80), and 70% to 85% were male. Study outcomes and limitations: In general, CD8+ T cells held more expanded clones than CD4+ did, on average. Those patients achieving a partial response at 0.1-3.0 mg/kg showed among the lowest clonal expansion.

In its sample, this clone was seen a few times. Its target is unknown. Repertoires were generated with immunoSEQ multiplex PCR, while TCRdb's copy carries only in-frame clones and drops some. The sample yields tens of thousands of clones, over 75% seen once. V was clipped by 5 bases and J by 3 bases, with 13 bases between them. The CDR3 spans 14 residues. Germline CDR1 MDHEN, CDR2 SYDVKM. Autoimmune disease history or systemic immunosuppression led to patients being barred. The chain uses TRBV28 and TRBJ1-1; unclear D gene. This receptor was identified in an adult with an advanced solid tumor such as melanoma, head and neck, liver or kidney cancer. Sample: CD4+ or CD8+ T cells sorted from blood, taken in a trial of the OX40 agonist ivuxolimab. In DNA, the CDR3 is TGTGCCAGCAGTCCACAGTTAGAGTACACTGAAGCTTTCTTT. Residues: CASSPQLEYTEAFF.